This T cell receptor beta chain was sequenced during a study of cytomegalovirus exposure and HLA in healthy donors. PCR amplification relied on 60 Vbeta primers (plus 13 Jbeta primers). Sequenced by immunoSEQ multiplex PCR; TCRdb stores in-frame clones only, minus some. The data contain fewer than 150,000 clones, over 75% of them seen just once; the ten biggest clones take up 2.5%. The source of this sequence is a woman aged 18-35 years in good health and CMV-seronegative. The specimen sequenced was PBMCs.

The CDR3 DNA is TGTGCCAGCAGCCAGGGGGCAGGGGACGGCTACACCTTC. This codes for CASSQGAGDGYTF. This rearrangement joins TRBV4-2 to TRBJ1-2; D might be TRBD1 (6 bases). The germline V gene has CDR1 LGHNA and CDR2 YNFKEQ. V was cut by 3 bases and J by 8 bases, with 13 bases left in between. This CDR3 is 13 amino acids long.